This is a list of T cell receptor beta chains from one sample in a study of OX40 agonist ivuxolimab in advanced cancers. The table came from immunoSEQ multiplex PCR; TCRdb's copy has only in-frame clones and leaves some out. The data contain about 72,000 clones, about 88% of them singletons. Specimen: CD4+ or CD8+ T cells sorted from blood, collected in a trial of the OX40 agonist ivuxolimab. The receptors originated from an adult with an advanced solid tumor such as melanoma, head and neck, liver or kidney cancer. The CDR3 runs from the conserved cysteine through the conserved F or W. The D gene is left open where the match is weak. A clone size is listed for some rows: how often the clone was seen (once, few, many), or a class if it is expanded.

J gene: TRBJ2-6
D gene: .
clone size: .
V gene: TRBV7-9
CDR3 DNA: TGTGCCAGCAGCTTCCCTTGGGGTTCTGGGGCCAACGTCCTGACTTTC
CDR3 protein: CASSFPWGSGANVLTF

J gene: TRBJ1-5
D gene: .
clone size: few
V gene: TRBV21-1
CDR3 DNA: TGTGCCAGCAGCAAAGGGACTATCAATCAGCCCCAGCATTTT
CDR3 protein: CASSKGTINQPQHF

J gene: TRBJ1-5
D gene: .
clone size: .
V gene: TRBV6-6
CDR3 DNA: TGTGCCAGCAGCACCTCTGGCGGGGGCCTTCAGCCCCAGCATTTT
CDR3 protein: CASSTSGGGLQPQHF

J gene: TRBJ1-5
D gene: TRBD1
clone size: .
V gene: TRBV7-6
CDR3 DNA: TGTGCCAGCAGCTTAGGGACAGGGGCAGGTCAGCCCCAGCATTTT
CDR3 protein: CASSLGTGAGQPQHF

J gene: TRBJ2-4
D gene: .
clone size: .
V gene: TRBV28
CDR3 DNA: TGTGCCAGCAGTTTAACAGGGAGTGGTATTCAGTACTTC
CDR3 protein: CASSLTGSGIQYF

J gene: TRBJ2-5
D gene: .
clone size: .
V gene: TRBV11-2
CDR3 DNA: TGTGCCAGCAGCTTCGGGGGGCCCCGGGAGACCCAGTACTTC
CDR3 protein: CASSFGGPRETQYF

J gene: TRBJ1-2
D gene: .
clone size: .
V gene: TRBV28
CDR3 DNA: TGTGCCAGCAGTCCCCCTCCAGGGTATGGCTACACCTTC
CDR3 protein: CASSPPPGYGYTF

J gene: TRBJ2-1
D gene: .
clone size: .
V gene: TRBV7-8
CDR3 DNA: TGTGCCAGCAGCTTAGTCACCGTCAATGAGCAGTTCTTC
CDR3 protein: CASSLVTVNEQFF

J gene: TRBJ1-4
D gene: .
clone size: .
V gene: TRBV10-3
CDR3 DNA: TGTGCCATCAGTGAGCCCCGGGTTAATGAAAAACTGTTTTTT
CDR3 protein: CAISEPRVNEKLFF

J gene: TRBJ1-5
D gene: .
clone size: few
V gene: TRBV6-1
CDR3 DNA: TGTGCCAGCAGTGTGGACATCACCCAGCCCCAGCATTTT
CDR3 protein: CASSVDITQPQHF

J gene: TRBJ2-5
D gene: .
clone size: .
V gene: TRBV18
CDR3 DNA: TGTGCCAGCTCACGCGGGACAAAAGAGACCCAGTACTTC
CDR3 protein: CASSRGTKETQYF

J gene: TRBJ2-3
D gene: .
clone size: .
V gene: TRBV19
CDR3 DNA: TGTGCCAGTAGTGCCCAACTAGCAACAGATACGCAGTATTTT
CDR3 protein: CASSAQLATDTQYF

J gene: TRBJ2-6
D gene: .
clone size: .
V gene: TRBV19
CDR3 DNA: TGTGCCAGTAGTATAGGTTGGGCTGGGGCCAACGTCCTGACTTTC
CDR3 protein: CASSIGWAGANVLTF

J gene: TRBJ2-1
D gene: .
clone size: .
V gene: TRBV18
CDR3 DNA: TGTGCCAGCTCACCAGGTCAGGTTGCCTACAATGAGCAGTTCTTC
CDR3 protein: CASSPGQVAYNEQFF

J gene: TRBJ2-3
D gene: .
clone size: .
V gene: TRBV5-8
CDR3 DNA: TGTGCCAGCAGCCGCACCGGGGTGGATACGCAGTATTTT
CDR3 protein: CASSRTGVDTQYF

J gene: TRBJ2-7
D gene: TRBD2
clone size: .
V gene: TRBV6-6
CDR3 DNA: TGTGCCAGCAGGCGGACTAGCGGTTCCTACGAGCAGTACTTC
CDR3 protein: CASRRTSGSYEQYF

J gene: TRBJ2-2
D gene: .
clone size: .
V gene: TRBV19
CDR3 DNA: TGTGCCAGTAGTATTTGGGGTATTACCGGGGAGCTGTTTTTT
CDR3 protein: CASSIWGITGELFF

J gene: TRBJ1-1
D gene: TRBD1
clone size: .
V gene: TRBV4-2
CDR3 DNA: TGTGCCAGCAGCTCGACAGGGGGTACTGAAGCTTTCTTT
CDR3 protein: CASSSTGGTEAFF

J gene: TRBJ2-7
D gene: .
clone size: .
V gene: TRBV11-2
CDR3 DNA: TGTGCCAGCAGCTTACAACCCGCCGGTCCACAAGACTACGAGCAGTACTTC
CDR3 protein: CASSLQPAGPQDYEQYF

J gene: TRBJ1-2
D gene: .
clone size: .
V gene: TRBV7-2
CDR3 DNA: TGTGCCAGCAGCCCAGGACAGATCTATGGCTACACCTTC
CDR3 protein: CASSPGQIYGYTF

J gene: TRBJ1-1
D gene: .
clone size: .
V gene: TRBV28
CDR3 DNA: TGTGCCAGCAGTTTATCAGGGTTACTGAACACTGAAGCTTTCTTT
CDR3 protein: CASSLSGLLNTEAFF

J gene: TRBJ2-5
D gene: TRBD1
clone size: .
V gene: TRBV18
CDR3 DNA: TGTGCCAGCTCACCCGGGACAGGGGGCATGGAGACCCAGTACTTC
CDR3 protein: CASSPGTGGMETQYF

J gene: TRBJ2-1
D gene: TRBD2
clone size: few
V gene: TRBV10-1
CDR3 DNA: TGCGCCAGCAGCCTGTTAGCGGGAGAAAATGAGCAGTTCTTC
CDR3 protein: CASSLLAGENEQFF

J gene: TRBJ1-1
D gene: .
clone size: .
V gene: TRBV6-1
CDR3 DNA: TGTGCCAGCAGCCCGACGAGGGTAAACACTGAAGCTTTCTTT
CDR3 protein: CASSPTRVNTEAFF

J gene: TRBJ1-2
D gene: .
clone size: .
V gene: TRBV19
CDR3 DNA: TGTGCCAGTAGTGACAGGAGTGAAGCTATTGGCTACACCTTC
CDR3 protein: CASSDRSEAIGYTF

J gene: TRBJ1-4
D gene: .
clone size: .
V gene: TRBV25-1
CDR3 DNA: TGTGCCAGCACCCATAATGAAAAACTGTTTTTT
CDR3 protein: CASTHNEKLFF

J gene: TRBJ2-3
D gene: .
clone size: once
V gene: TRBV7-3
CDR3 DNA: TGTGCCAGCAGCCTGTTGGGCGAACCCACAGATACGCAGTATTTT
CDR3 protein: CASSLLGEPTDTQYF

J gene: TRBJ1-6
D gene: .
clone size: few
V gene: TRBV21-1
CDR3 DNA: TGTGCCAGCAGCAAAGCGCGGAAGGGAACAGGGGAAAATTCACCCCTCCACTTT
CDR3 protein: CASSKARKGTGENSPLHF

J gene: TRBJ1-2
D gene: .
clone size: .
V gene: TRBV6-6
CDR3 DNA: TGTGCCAGCAGCACCGGAGGGGGAGGCTACACCTTC
CDR3 protein: CASSTGGGGYTF

J gene: TRBJ1-5
D gene: .
clone size: .
V gene: TRBV6-1
CDR3 DNA: TGTGCCAGCGGTTTTTTTGGCAATCAGCCCCAGCATTTT
CDR3 protein: CASGFFGNQPQHF

J gene: TRBJ2-7
D gene: .
clone size: .
V gene: TRBV7-2
CDR3 DNA: TGTGCCAGCAGCTACCGGGACACAAACTACGAGCAGTACTTC
CDR3 protein: CASSYRDTNYEQYF

J gene: TRBJ1-3
D gene: .
clone size: .
V gene: TRBV10-3
CDR3 DNA: TGTGCCATCAGTGAGTCGCGGGGGGCACTTTCTGGAAACACCATATATTTT
CDR3 protein: CAISESRGALSGNTIYF